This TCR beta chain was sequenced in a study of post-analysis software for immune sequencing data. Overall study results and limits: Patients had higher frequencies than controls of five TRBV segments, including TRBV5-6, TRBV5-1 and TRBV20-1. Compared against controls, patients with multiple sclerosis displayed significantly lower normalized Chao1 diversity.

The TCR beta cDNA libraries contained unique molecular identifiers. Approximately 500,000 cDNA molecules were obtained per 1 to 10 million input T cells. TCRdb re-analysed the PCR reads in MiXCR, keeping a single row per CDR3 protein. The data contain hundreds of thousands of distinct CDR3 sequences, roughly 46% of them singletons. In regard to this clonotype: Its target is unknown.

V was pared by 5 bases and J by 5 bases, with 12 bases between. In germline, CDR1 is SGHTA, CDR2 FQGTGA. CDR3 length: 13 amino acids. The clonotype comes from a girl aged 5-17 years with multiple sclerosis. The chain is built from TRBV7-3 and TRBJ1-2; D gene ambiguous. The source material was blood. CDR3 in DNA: TGTGCCAGCAGCCCTTCCTCGGGTTATGGCTACACCTTC. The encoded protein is CASSPSSGYGYTF.